The sample holds one count of the clone carrying this T cell receptor (beta chain). The antigen remains unidentified. The record originates from a study of CD8+ T cells in alopecia areata. Whole-study results and caveats: Scalp samples also yield sequences of resident alphabeta T cells from normal skin. Tofacitinib did not eliminate many expanded lesional clones from scalp or blood.

The CDR3 has 16 residues. Germline V lookup: CDR1 SGDLS, CDR2 YYNGEE. The V and J ends lost 3 bases and 1 base respectively, with 14 bases between them. The treatment was: oral pan-JAK inhibitor, 5-10 mg twice daily. Peripheral blood and lesional scalp punch biopsies came from alopecia areata patients. Sequencing templates came from extracted RNA that was reverse transcribed into cDNA. Data came from immunoSEQ multiplex PCR; TCRdb stores just in-frame clones and leaves some out. Here the sample spans over 90,000 clones, 85% to 90% being singletons. The sample in question was CD8+ T cells sorted from blood, obtained between weeks 30 and 35, from a patient treated with tofacitinib. This clonotype was sampled from a human donor with alopecia areata. The chain couples TRBV9 to TRBJ2-1; tentatively, D is TRBD1 (6 bases). Here the CDR3 reads CASSAHTGRSYNEQFF. The CDR3 DNA sequence: TGTGCCAGCAGCGCCCACACAGGGAGATCCTACAATGAGCAGTTCTTC.